These T cell receptor beta chains were read from a single sample in a study of blood T cell repertoires in COVID-19. Produced via immunoSEQ multiplex PCR; TCRdb's table is partial and in-frame only. This table has 200,000 to 300,000 clones, 75% to 85% appearing once. Sequenced input: peripheral blood. All receptors derive from a human donor in a cohort sampled during active COVID-19. Each CDR3 is given with its conserved first and last residue. The order of the fields is CDR3 DNA, CDR3 protein, clone size, V gene, J gene, D gene. A D gene is named only where the DNA matches it firmly. Clone size, where shown, is once, few, many, or a class for clones that have expanded.

CDR3 DNA: TGTGCCAGCAGCTCACAGACGGAGGCCAGCTCTGGGGCCAACGTCCTGACTTTC
CDR3 protein: CASSSQTEASSGANVLTF
clone size: once
V gene: TRBV9
J gene: TRBJ2-6
D gene: NA

CDR3 DNA: TGTGCCAGCAGCATGGACAGAAGCACAGATACGCAGTATTTT
CDR3 protein: CASSMDRSTDTQYF
clone size: NA
V gene: TRBV7-9
J gene: TRBJ2-3
D gene: NA

CDR3 DNA: TGTGCCAGCAAGGGGGAAGGGGGCTCGGGCTATGGCTACACCTTC
CDR3 protein: CASKGEGGSGYGYTF
clone size: NA
V gene: TRBV6-5
J gene: TRBJ1-2
D gene: TRBD1

CDR3 DNA: TGTGCCATCAGCTCCGGGGAGGGAAACACCATATATTTT
CDR3 protein: CAISSGEGNTIYF
clone size: NA
V gene: TRBV10-3
J gene: TRBJ1-3
D gene: NA

CDR3 DNA: TGTGCCAGCAGGGCGGGGCACGAGCAGTACTTC
CDR3 protein: CASRAGHEQYF
clone size: few
V gene: TRBV2
J gene: TRBJ2-7
D gene: NA

CDR3 DNA: TGTGCCATCAGTGCAGGGTTAGGACAGATTCAGTACTTC
CDR3 protein: CAISAGLGQIQYF
clone size: NA
V gene: TRBV10-3
J gene: TRBJ2-4
D gene: NA

CDR3 DNA: TGTGCCAGCAGCCCTAACAGGGGGGAGCTGTTTTTT
CDR3 protein: CASSPNRGELFF
clone size: NA
V gene: TRBV7-6
J gene: TRBJ2-2
D gene: NA

CDR3 DNA: TGTGCCAGCAGCTTAGGTCCGGGAGGGCCGGGTGAGCAGTTCTTC
CDR3 protein: CASSLGPGGPGEQFF
clone size: once
V gene: TRBV7-2
J gene: TRBJ2-1
D gene: TRBD2

CDR3 DNA: TGTGCCAGTAGTATAAGATTGGGCAGGGGGATCACTAATGAAAAACTGTTTTTT
CDR3 protein: CASSIRLGRGITNEKLFF
clone size: NA
V gene: TRBV19
J gene: TRBJ1-4
D gene: TRBD1

CDR3 DNA: TGTGCCAGTACAGGGGCTGGGGCCAACGTCCTGACTTTC
CDR3 protein: CASTGAGANVLTF
clone size: NA
V gene: TRBV6-5
J gene: TRBJ2-6
D gene: TRBD1

CDR3 DNA: TGTGCCAGCAGTCGTACGGACAACTACGAGCAGTACTTC
CDR3 protein: CASSRTDNYEQYF
clone size: NA
V gene: TRBV27
J gene: TRBJ2-7
D gene: NA

CDR3 DNA: TGTGCCAGCAGCTCCCTGACAGGGACCTACGAGCAGTACTTC
CDR3 protein: CASSSLTGTYEQYF
clone size: NA
V gene: TRBV14
J gene: TRBJ2-7
D gene: TRBD1

CDR3 DNA: TGTGCCAGTAGTGATTTACAGGGGGCAGGGGAGACCCAGTACTTC
CDR3 protein: CASSDLQGAGETQYF
clone size: NA
V gene: TRBV19
J gene: TRBJ2-5
D gene: TRBD1

CDR3 DNA: TGTGCCAGTAGTTCAGGTACAGGGACGGCTAATGAAAAACTGTTTTTT
CDR3 protein: CASSSGTGTANEKLFF
clone size: NA
V gene: TRBV19
J gene: TRBJ1-4
D gene: NA

CDR3 DNA: TGTGCCAGCAGCATCCCGACTGCGCGCGAGCAGTACTTC
CDR3 protein: CASSIPTAREQYF
clone size: NA
V gene: TRBV11-2
J gene: TRBJ2-7
D gene: NA

CDR3 DNA: TGTGCCAGCAGCTTTGGCGGCGAGGGAGAGCAGTACTTC
CDR3 protein: CASSFGGEGEQYF
clone size: NA
V gene: TRBV7-9
J gene: TRBJ2-7
D gene: NA

CDR3 DNA: TGTGCCAGCAGCGTAGAAGGCAGGGGTCTCTACAATGAGCAGTTCTTC
CDR3 protein: CASSVEGRGLYNEQFF
clone size: NA
V gene: TRBV9
J gene: TRBJ2-1
D gene: NA

CDR3 DNA: TGTGCCAGCAGCTTTGGTACTAGCGGGGGCTACGAAGAGACCCAGTACTTC
CDR3 protein: CASSFGTSGGYEETQYF
clone size: once
V gene: TRBV11-2
J gene: TRBJ2-5
D gene: TRBD2

CDR3 DNA: TGTGCCAGCAGCCTAAACGGGGGGTCTGGAAACACCATATATTTT
CDR3 protein: CASSLNGGSGNTIYF
clone size: NA
V gene: TRBV5-8
J gene: TRBJ1-3
D gene: NA

CDR3 DNA: TGTGCCAGCAGCCAGGGGGCGGCCAACGAGCAGTACTTC
CDR3 protein: CASSQGAANEQYF
clone size: NA
V gene: TRBV7-9
J gene: TRBJ2-7
D gene: TRBD1

CDR3 DNA: TGTGCCATCAGTGAGACAGCCGCGGGGGGAGGGACCGGGGAGCTGTTTTTT
CDR3 protein: CAISETAAGGGTGELFF
clone size: NA
V gene: TRBV10-3
J gene: TRBJ2-2
D gene: TRBD2

CDR3 DNA: TGCAGTGCTAGATCAGTACATTATCAGTACTTC
CDR3 protein: CSARSVHYQYF
clone size: NA
V gene: TRBV20-1
J gene: TRBJ2-4
D gene: NA

CDR3 DNA: TGTGCCACCAGCAGAGATCGGGGGGCGCAGGGAAACACCATATATTTT
CDR3 protein: CATSRDRGAQGNTIYF
clone size: NA
V gene: TRBV15
J gene: TRBJ1-3
D gene: NA

CDR3 DNA: TGCGCCAGCAGCCCTCAGGGCAGCTCCTACAATGAGCAGTTCTTC
CDR3 protein: CASSPQGSSYNEQFF
clone size: NA
V gene: TRBV4-1
J gene: TRBJ2-1
D gene: NA